This T cell receptor beta chain was sequenced during a study of T cell responses to AZD1222 COVID-19 vaccine. Pooled together were second doses at about 4 or about 12 weeks. J was trimmed by 10 bases and V by 0 bases; bases with no gene match: 6. The CDR3 runs to 16 residues. The germline CDR1 and CDR2 sequences are LNHDA and SQIVND (reference sequence). Here immunoSEQ multiplex PCR was the method, and the copy in TCRdb shows in-frame clones only, minus some. The sample has approximately 81,000 clones, 83% seen once. Material: peripheral blood, obtained 28 days after the second AZD1222 dose. The sequence came from an adult who received the AZD1222 COVID-19 vaccine. The chain uses TRBV19 and TRBJ1-6; 10 bases line up with TRBD1. CDR3: CASSIDPGQGNSPLHF. CDR3 coding DNA: TGTGCCAGTAGTATAGATCCGGGACAGGGGAACTCACCCCTCCACTTT. Full variable domain (missing parts from reference TRBV19 and TRBJ1-6): DGGITQSPKYLFRKEGQNVTLSCEQNLNHDAMYWYRQDPGQGLRLIYYSQIVNDFQKGDIAEGYSVSREKKESFPLTVTSAQKNPTAFYLCASSIDPGQGNSPLHFGNGTRLTVT.